Below, one TCR beta chain is given with its context. This sample was included in a study of blood T cell repertoires in COVID-19. Profiling relied on immunoSEQ multiplex PCR, and the TCRdb table lists in-frame clones only, not all of them. The profile shows 100,000 to 110,000 clones, 80% of them singletons. Germline CDR1 and CDR2: SNHLY and FYNNEI. The CDR3 covers 15 residues. J lost 0 bases, V lost 4 bases, and 2 bases had no gene match. Sequenced: peripheral blood. The TCR comes from a woman in her sixties or seventies with acute or convalescent COVID-19. The chain links TRBV2 to TRBJ2-1; 8 bases map to TRBD2. CDR3 coding DNA: TGTGCCAGCAGTGCGGGGGGGAGCTCCTACAATGAGCAGTTCTTC. Translating gives CASSAGGSSYNEQFF.